This TCR beta chain derives from a study of cytomegalovirus exposure and HLA in healthy donors. Study in general: Earlier results showed 90 million to 120 million unique TCR beta sequences derived from approximately 170 million T cells. HLA-typed donors were the source of about 85 million unique TCRs, which an early data release held.

This CDR3 has 15 amino acids. With V trimmed by 7 bases and J by 0 bases, 8 bases remained unmatched. Germline CDR1 is SGHAT and CDR2 is FQDESV (reference sequence). The study, taken as a whole, reports: As was reported, the HLA-A and HLA-B alleles of most subjects were accurately predicted from TCR beta sequences. The authors enumerated around 150 TCR beta chains as linked to cytomegalovirus.

Turning to this clone: Its antigen is unknown.

The PCR employed 60 Vbeta primers together with 13 Jbeta primers. The method was immunoSEQ multiplex PCR; TCRdb's version includes in-frame clones alone and lacks a portion of them. The table lists 100,000 to 150,000 clones, about 80% of them singletons, with roughly 10% in the top ten. The V gene is TRBV11-1, the J gene TRBJ1-1; 7 bases align to TRBD1. Sequenced sample: PBMCs. The TCR originated in a woman in her forties or fifties in good health and CMV-seropositive. In nucleotides, the CDR3 is TGTGCCAGCACCCCCCCCAGGGGGATGAACACTGAAGCTTTCTTT. Its protein is CASTPPRGMNTEAFF.